This is a list of T cell receptor beta chains from one sample in a study of regulatory T cells in long-lasting Graves disease. TCRdb re-called the multiplex PCR reads with MiXCR, one entry per CDR3 protein. Counted here are 520,000 or so distinct CDR3 sequences, 12% occurring once; the ten biggest clones make up roughly 8.2%. The same data also contributed to another study, on T cells in Graves' hyperthyroidism and ophthalmopathy.

The specimen comprised peripheral blood mononuclear cells (PBMCs), sampled at new diagnosis, from a patient treated with antithyroid drugs. The receptors derive from a young woman with Graves disease. Each CDR3 is given with its conserved first and last residue. D genes are given only for firm matches. Only some rows state a clone size, as once, few, many or a class for expanded clones.

12,many,TRBV24-1,.,TRBJ2-1,TGTGCCGTTTCACAAGACTACAATGAGCAGTTCTTC,CAVSQDYNEQFF
18,many,TRBV7-6,.,TRBJ1-5,TGTGCCAGCAGCCTAAGCCGACAGGACCACTTTCGCAATCAGCCCCAGCATTTT,CASSLSRQDHFRNQPQHF
11,many,TRBV5-1,.,TRBJ2-1,TGCGCCAGCGAAAGGGGGAATGAGCAGTTCTTC,CASERGNEQFF
13,.,TRBV10-3,TRBD1,TRBJ2-7,TGTGCCATCAGGGGGACAGGTTTGGACGAGCAGTACTTC,CAIRGTGLDEQYF
13,.,TRBV6-5,.,TRBJ1-5,TGTGCCAGCAGATTAAACAGAGATCAGCCCCAGCATTTT,CASRLNRDQPQHF
11,many,TRBV2,.,TRBJ2-1,TGCGGATTTAGCGACTACAATGAGCAGTTCTTC,CGFSDYNEQFF
18,few,TRBV5-5,TRBD2,TRBJ2-5,TGTGCCAGCAGCCCCGGGACTAGCGGGAGGGTCCGAGAAGAGACCCAGTACTTC,CASSPGTSGRVREETQYF
17,many,TRBV28,TRBD1,TRBJ2-1,TGTGCCAGCAGTCCACTGCTCGGGACAGGTAGATACAATGAGCAGTTCTTC,CASSPLLGTGRYNEQFF
18,.,TRBV11-3,TRBD2,TRBJ2-7,TGTGCCAGCAGCACCCGATCGGGGACTAGCGGGAACTCCTACGAGCAGTACTTC,CASSTRSGTSGNSYEQYF
13,.,TRBV7-2,.,TRBJ1-5,TGTGCCAGCAGCTTAGGGAGGGAACAGCCCCAGCATTTT,CASSLGREQPQHF
14,many,TRBV7-9,.,TRBJ2-7,TGTGCCAGCAGCCGGTGGGGACATAACTACGAGCAGTACTTC,CASSRWGHNYEQYF
12,many,TRBV6-1,.,TRBJ1-4,TGTGCCAGCAGTGAAATGCGGGAAAAACTGTTTTTT,CASSEMREKLFF
14,many,TRBV9,TRBD1,TRBJ1-2,TGTGCCAGCAGCGTGGATGACAGGGGGGCCGGCTACACCTTC,CASSVDDRGAGYTF
11,.,TRBV20-1,.,TRBJ2-3,TGCAGTGCTAGACTCGAGAATACGCAGTATTTT,CSARLENTQYF
14,many,TRBV7-3,.,TRBJ2-1,TGTGCCAGCAGCCAGGGAGCAGGGACGTATGAGCAGTTCTTC,CASSQGAGTYEQFF
18,.,TRBV20-1,TRBD1,TRBJ1-5,TGCAGTGCCGCTAACCCGGGACAGGGATTTGGAAACAATCAGCCCCGGCATTTT,CSAANPGQGFGNNQPRHF
15,many,TRBV18,TRBD1,TRBJ2-5,TGTGCCAGCTCACCACTGCAGGGGGCGAGCGAGACCCAGTACTTC,CASSPLQGASETQYF
14,many,TRBV7-9,.,TRBJ2-1,TGTGCCAGCAGCCCTAGCCGTTCCTACAATGAGCAGTTCTTC,CASSPSRSYNEQFF
17,.,TRBV15,TRBD2,TRBJ2-1,TGTGCCACCCGTTCAACGAGACTAGCGGGAGGCCACAATGAGCAGTTCTTC,CATRSTRLAGGHNEQFF
16,many,TRBV28,.,TRBJ2-3,TGTGCCAGCAGTTTGGACTGGAAACGTACCACAGATACGCAGTATTTT,CASSLDWKRTTDTQYF
16,many,TRBV2,.,TRBJ1-4,TGTGCCAGCAGAGACAGTCCGCTTTCAACTAATGAAAAACTGTTTTTT,CASRDSPLSTNEKLFF
15,few,TRBV7-9,TRBD2,TRBJ2-2,TGTGCCAGCAGGGATAGCGGGGCGAACACCGGGGAGCTGTTTTTT,CASRDSGANTGELFF
16,many,TRBV27,.,TRBJ1-6,TGTGCCGGCAGTTTATCTTCTGCAGGGTGGTATTCACCCCTCCACTTT,CAGSLSSAGWYSPLHF
14,many,TRBV10-3,TRBD1,TRBJ2-1,TGTGCCATCAGAGGGGACAGGCCCTACAATGAGCAGTTCTTC,CAIRGDRPYNEQFF
15,once,TRBV5-4,.,TRBJ1-1,TGTGCCAGCAGCTTAGACACCACCGGGCCCACTGAAGCTTTCTTT,CASSLDTTGPTEAFF
15,many,TRBV30,.,TRBJ2-3,TGTGCCTGGAGTGCCCTAGGGCATAGCACAGATACGCAGTATTTT,CAWSALGHSTDTQYF
12,many,TRBV6-5,.,TRBJ2-1,TGTGCCAGCAGTTACTTGCGGGGTGAGCAGTTCTTC,CASSYLRGEQFF
17,many,TRBV6-2/TRBV6-3,TRBD1,TRBJ1-1,TGTGCCAGCAGTTACTTCGGGACAGGGAACGTGAACACTGAAGCTTTCTTT,CASSYFGTGNVNTEAFF
14,.,TRBV5-6,.,TRBJ1-5,TGTGCCAGCAGCTTGGCGCGTAGCAATCAGCCCCAGCATTTT,CASSLARSNQPQHF
15,.,TRBV6-9,TRBD1,TRBJ2-1,TGTGCCAGCAGTTACCTACAGGGGCCCTACAATGAGCAGTTCTTC,CASSYLQGPYNEQFF
13,many,TRBV29-1,TRBD1,TRBJ2-5,TGCAGCGTGGGGACAGGGGTTGGGGAGACCCAGTACTTC,CSVGTGVGETQYF
13,few,TRBV18,.,TRBJ2-5,TGTGCCAGCTCACCTTATAGGTCGGAGACCCAGTACTTC,CASSPYRSETQYF
12,many,TRBV30,.,TRBJ2-5,TGTGCCTGGAACGTGGGTGAAGAGACCCAGTACTTC,CAWNVGEETQYF
15,few,TRBV5-5,TRBD1,TRBJ1-3,TGTGCCAGCAGCGTGAGACAGGGCTCTGGAAACACCATATATTTT,CASSVRQGSGNTIYF
13,many,TRBV18,TRBD1,TRBJ2-4,TGTGCCAGCTCCCCGGGACAGGTTGACATTCAGTACTTC,CASSPGQVDIQYF
15,many,TRBV28,TRBD2,TRBJ2-7,TGTGCCAGCAGTTTAACTATAGCGGGAGGGCGGGAGCAGTACTTC,CASSLTIAGGREQYF
14,.,TRBV6-1,.,TRBJ1-6,TGTGCCAGCGGTACAGGAATCTATAATTCACCCCTCCACTTT,CASGTGIYNSPLHF
15,many,TRBV2,TRBD2,TRBJ2-3,TGTGCCAGCAGAGGACTAGCGGGAGCAGGGAATACGCAGTATTTT,CASRGLAGAGNTQYF
16,many,TRBV6-2/TRBV6-3,.,TRBJ2-2,TGTGCCAGCAGTTACTCTCTCACGGGATACACCGGGGAGCTGTTTTTT,CASSYSLTGYTGELFF
16,few,TRBV7-8,TRBD2,TRBJ2-5,TGTGCCAGCAGCTCCAGACTAGCTCTGTACCAAGAGACCCAGTACTTC,CASSSRLALYQETQYF
13,many,TRBV7-9,.,TRBJ2-5,TGTGCCAGCAGCATCCCTCCTGGGGAGACCCAGTACTTC,CASSIPPGETQYF
14,many,TRBV6-2/TRBV6-3,.,TRBJ1-2,TGTGCCAGCAGTTCCCGGACTCCTACGGGGGGCTACACCTTC,CASSSRTPTGGYTF
15,many,TRBV6-1,TRBD1,TRBJ1-5,TGTGCCAGCAGCCAGACAGGGTTAAACAATCAGCCCCAGCATTTT,CASSQTGLNNQPQHF
14,many,TRBV18,.,TRBJ1-3,TGTGCCAGCTCACCGACAGGAACTGGAAACACCATATATTTT,CASSPTGTGNTIYF
15,many,TRBV20-1,.,TRBJ1-1,TGCAGTGCTAGAATCGGGCAGGGCCTGAACACTGAAGCTTTCTTT,CSARIGQGLNTEAFF
13,few,TRBV20-1,.,TRBJ1-2,TGCAGTGCTAGAGTCGTCTCACCCGGTGGCTACACCTTC,CSARVVSPGGYTF
14,many,TRBV3-1,.,TRBJ2-1,TGTGCCAGCAGCCGATCGGGACCCGGTAATGAGCAGTTCTTC,CASSRSGPGNEQFF
14,many,TRBV18,TRBD2,TRBJ2-1,TGTGCCAGCTGGACGGGAGGACCCTCCCATGAGCAGTTCTTC,CASWTGGPSHEQFF
14,many,TRBV5-1,.,TRBJ2-5,TGCGCCAGCAGCTTGGGAGGCACAGAAGAGACCCAGTACTTC,CASSLGGTEETQYF
14,many,TRBV20-1,TRBD2,TRBJ2-7,TGCAGTGCTAGACCTAGCGGGAGGGCCGGGGAGCAGTACTTC,CSARPSGRAGEQYF
13,few,TRBV20-1,.,TRBJ2-7,TGCAGTGCTAGAGGTGGGCTAACCTACGAGCAGTACTTC,CSARGGLTYEQYF
12,.,TRBV19,.,TRBJ2-3,TGTGCCAGTAGTACCTACACAGATACGCAGTATTTT,CASSTYTDTQYF
15,few,TRBV4-3,TRBD1,TRBJ1-6,TGCGCCAGCAGCCAAGATAACCCAGGGGGATCACCCCTCCACTTT,CASSQDNPGGSPLHF
17,.,TRBV6-1,.,TRBJ2-7,TGTGCCAGCCCGACCGAAGAAGGACTTGGTCCCTCCCACGAGCAGTACTTC,CASPTEEGLGPSHEQYF
16,few,TRBV19,TRBD1,TRBJ1-5,TGTGCCAGTAGTATAAGGGGACAGGGACGATCTCAGCCCCAGCATTTT,CASSIRGQGRSQPQHF
15,.,TRBV12-3/TRBV12-4,.,TRBJ1-4,TGTGCCAGCAGTTTATTCCTTCCAACTAATGAAGAACTGTTTTTT,CASSLFLPTNEELFF
17,many,TRBV7-2,TRBD2,TRBJ2-7,TGTGCCAGCAGCTTTCTAGCGGGAGCAGGAGGGTCCTACGAGCAGTACTTC,CASSFLAGAGGSYEQYF
14,many,TRBV29-1,.,TRBJ2-7,TGCAGCGTTGAAGGTACTGCGAGCTCCTACGAGCAGTACTTC,CSVEGTASSYEQYF
13,.,TRBV7-9,.,TRBJ2-1,TGTGCCAGTACCGGTAGCGTTGGGAGTGAGCAGTTCTTC,CASTGSVGSEQFF